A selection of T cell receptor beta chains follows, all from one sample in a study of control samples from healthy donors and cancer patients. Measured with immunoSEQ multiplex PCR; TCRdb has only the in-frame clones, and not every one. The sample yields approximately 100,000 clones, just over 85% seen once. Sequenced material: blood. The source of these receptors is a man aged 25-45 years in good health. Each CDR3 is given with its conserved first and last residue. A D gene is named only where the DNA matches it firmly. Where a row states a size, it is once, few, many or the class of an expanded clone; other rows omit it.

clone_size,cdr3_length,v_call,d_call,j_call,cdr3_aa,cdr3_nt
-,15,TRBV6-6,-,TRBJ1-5,CASSPAQGRDQPQHF,TGTGCCAGCAGTCCAGCCCAGGGGAGGGATCAGCCCCAGCATTTT
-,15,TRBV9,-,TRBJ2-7,CASSVGSASSYEQYF,TGTGCCAGCAGCGTAGGTAGCGCTAGCTCCTACGAGCAGTACTTC
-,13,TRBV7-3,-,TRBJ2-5,CASRLAEKETQYF,TGTGCCAGCAGGTTAGCGGAGAAGGAGACCCAGTACTTC
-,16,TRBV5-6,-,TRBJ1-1,CASSLVTAGPNTEAFF,TGTGCCAGCAGCCTGGTGACGGCGGGGCCGAACACTGAAGCTTTCTTT
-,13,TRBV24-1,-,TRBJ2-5,CATSDLRGSTQYF,TGTGCCACCAGTGATTTGCGGGGATCGACCCAGTACTTC
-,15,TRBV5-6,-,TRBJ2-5,CASSSPDYPQETQYF,TGTGCCAGCAGCTCCCCGGACTACCCTCAAGAGACCCAGTACTTC
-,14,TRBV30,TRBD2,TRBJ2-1,CAWSVQWEGNEQFF,TGTGCCTGGAGTGTACAGTGGGAGGGGAATGAGCAGTTCTTC
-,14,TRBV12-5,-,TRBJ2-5,CASGLTLYQETQYF,TGTGCTAGTGGCCTGACCCTGTACCAAGAGACCCAGTACTTC
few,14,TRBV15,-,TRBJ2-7,CATSPTLTGHEQYF,TGTGCCACCAGCCCAACCCTGACAGGTCACGAGCAGTACTTC
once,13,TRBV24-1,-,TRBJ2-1,CATSDVGYNEQFF,TGTGCCACCAGTGATGTGGGGTACAATGAGCAGTTCTTC
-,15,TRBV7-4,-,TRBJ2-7,CASSSGQRRLYEQYF,TGTGCCAGCAGCTCCGGACAGAGGCGACTCTACGAGCAGTACTTC
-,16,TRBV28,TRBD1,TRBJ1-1,CASSFGGQGVNTEAFF,TGTGCCAGCAGCTTCGGCGGGCAGGGGGTCAACACTGAAGCTTTCTTT
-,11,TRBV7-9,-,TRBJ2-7,CASSLSFEQYF,TGTGCCAGCAGCTTATCGTTTGAGCAGTACTTC
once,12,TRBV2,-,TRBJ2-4,CASIGPKNIQYF,TGTGCCAGCATCGGACCCAAAAACATTCAGTACTTC
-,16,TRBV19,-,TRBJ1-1,CASSIDLLGASTEAFF,TGTGCCAGTAGTATAGATCTTCTGGGGGCGTCGACTGAAGCTTTCTTT
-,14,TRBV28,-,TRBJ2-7,CARLRVAWTYEQYF,TGTGCCAGATTAAGGGTTGCATGGACCTACGAGCAGTACTTC
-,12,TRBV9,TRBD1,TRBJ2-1,CASSRQGYEQFF,TGTGCCAGCAGTCGACAGGGGTATGAGCAGTTCTTC
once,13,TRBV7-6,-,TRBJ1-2,CASSPRGSYGYTF,TGTGCCAGCAGCCCGAGGGGCTCCTATGGCTACACCTTC
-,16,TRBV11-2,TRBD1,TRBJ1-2,CASSLVPAGGADGYTF,TGTGCCAGCAGCTTAGTCCCGGCAGGGGGGGCCGATGGCTACACCTTC
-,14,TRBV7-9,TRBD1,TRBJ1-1,CASSFGDSRTEAFF,TGTGCCAGCAGCTTCGGGGACAGCAGGACTGAAGCTTTCTTT
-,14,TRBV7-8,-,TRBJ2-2,CASSRGANTGELFF,TGTGCCAGCAGCCGAGGGGCGAACACCGGGGAGCTGTTTTTT
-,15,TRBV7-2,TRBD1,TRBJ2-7,CASSLEGDRFYEQYF,TGTGCCAGCAGCTTAGAAGGGGACAGGTTTTACGAGCAGTACTTC
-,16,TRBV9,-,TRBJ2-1,CASSEERSGTYNEQFF,TGTGCCAGCAGCGAGGAGAGGAGCGGAACCTACAATGAGCAGTTCTTC
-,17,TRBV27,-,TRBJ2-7,CASSHSGSRYSPYEQYF,TGTGCCAGCAGCCATTCGGGGAGTCGATATAGTCCCTACGAGCAGTACTTC
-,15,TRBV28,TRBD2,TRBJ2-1,CASSLGLAGSGEQFF,TGTGCCAGCAGCCTGGGACTAGCGGGGTCGGGTGAGCAGTTCTTC
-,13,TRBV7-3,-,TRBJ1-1,CASSTSHNTEAFF,TGTGCCAGCAGCACATCCCACAACACTGAAGCTTTCTTT
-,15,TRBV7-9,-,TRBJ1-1,CASSLAIRENTEAFF,TGTGCCAGCAGCTTAGCGATCAGGGAGAACACTGAAGCTTTCTTT
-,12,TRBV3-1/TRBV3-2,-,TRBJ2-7,CASSHEGWEQYF,TGTGCCAGCAGCCACGAGGGGTGGGAGCAGTACTTC
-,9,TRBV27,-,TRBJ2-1,CASSSQQFF,TGTGCCAGCAGCTCTCAGCAGTTCTTC
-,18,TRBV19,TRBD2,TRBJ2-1,CASSPGLASGLGYNEQFF,TGTGCCAGTAGTCCGGGACTAGCCTCTGGCCTGGGGTACAATGAGCAGTTCTTC
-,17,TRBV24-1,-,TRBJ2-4,CATSDSQQGKAKNIQYF,TGTGCCACCAGTGATTCTCAGCAGGGAAAGGCCAAAAACATTCAGTACTTC
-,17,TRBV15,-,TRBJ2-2,CATSSAVSRLNTGELFF,TGTGCCACCAGTTCCGCGGTTTCTCGGTTGAACACCGGGGAGCTGTTTTTT
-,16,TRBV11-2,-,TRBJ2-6,CASSPGLGAGANVLTF,TGTGCCAGCAGCCCCGGCCTGGGGGCTGGGGCCAACGTCCTGACTTTC
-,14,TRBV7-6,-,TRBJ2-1,CASSERPRINEQFF,TGTGCCAGCAGCGAACGCCCACGAATTAATGAGCAGTTCTTC
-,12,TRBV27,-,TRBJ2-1,CASSSLGDEQFF,TGTGCCAGCAGTTCCCTCGGGGATGAGCAGTTCTTC
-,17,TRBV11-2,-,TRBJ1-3,CASSLDQEGGPGNTIYF,TGTGCCAGCAGCTTAGATCAGGAAGGCGGTCCTGGAAACACCATATATTTT
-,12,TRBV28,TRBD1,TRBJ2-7,CASRDRVHEQYF,TGTGCCAGCAGGGACAGGGTGCACGAGCAGTACTTC
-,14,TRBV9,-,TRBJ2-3,CASSVGGFTDTQYF,TGTGCCAGCAGCGTAGGCGGGTTCACAGATACGCAGTATTTT
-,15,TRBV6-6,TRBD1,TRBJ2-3,CASSEGQGSTDTQYF,TGTGCCAGCAGTGAGGGACAGGGTAGCACAGATACGCAGTATTTT
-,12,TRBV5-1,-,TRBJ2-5,CASSLGSLEQYF,TGCGCCAGCAGCTTGGGTTCGCTAGAACAGTACTTC
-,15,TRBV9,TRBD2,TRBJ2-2,CASSGSGRAPGELFF,TGTGCCAGCAGCGGTAGCGGGAGGGCCCCCGGGGAGCTGTTTTTT
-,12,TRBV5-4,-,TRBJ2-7,CASSSDWTYQYF,TGTGCCAGCAGCTCGGACTGGACGTATCAGTACTTC
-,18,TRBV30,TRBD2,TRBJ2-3,CACPTHGGLAASTDTQYF,TGTGCCTGCCCAACCCACGGAGGACTAGCGGCTAGCACAGATACGCAGTATTTT
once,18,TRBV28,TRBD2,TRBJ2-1,CASSLFPSGTSSYNEQFF,TGTGCCAGCAGTTTATTCCCTAGCGGGACCAGCTCCTACAATGAGCAGTTCTTC
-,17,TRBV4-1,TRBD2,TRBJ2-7,CASSQELAGWSSYEQYF,TGCGCCAGCAGCCAAGAACTAGCGGGTTGGAGCTCCTACGAGCAGTACTTC
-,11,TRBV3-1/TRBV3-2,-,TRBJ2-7,CASSTFYEQYF,TGTGCCAGCAGCACGTTCTACGAGCAGTACTTC
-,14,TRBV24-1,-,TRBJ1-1,CATSEAGLDTEAFF,TGTGCCACCAGTGAAGCGGGCTTGGACACTGAAGCTTTCTTT
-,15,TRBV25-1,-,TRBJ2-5,CASSTPMGGGETQYF,TGTGCCAGCAGCACTCCCATGGGGGGCGGGGAGACCCAGTACTTC
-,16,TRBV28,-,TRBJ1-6,CASSFINTIYNSPLHF,TGTGCCAGCAGTTTTATCAACACCATTTATAATTCACCCCTCCACTTT
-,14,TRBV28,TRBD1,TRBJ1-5,CASRPGGSNQPQHF,TGTGCCAGCAGACCAGGGGGTAGCAATCAGCCCCAGCATTTT